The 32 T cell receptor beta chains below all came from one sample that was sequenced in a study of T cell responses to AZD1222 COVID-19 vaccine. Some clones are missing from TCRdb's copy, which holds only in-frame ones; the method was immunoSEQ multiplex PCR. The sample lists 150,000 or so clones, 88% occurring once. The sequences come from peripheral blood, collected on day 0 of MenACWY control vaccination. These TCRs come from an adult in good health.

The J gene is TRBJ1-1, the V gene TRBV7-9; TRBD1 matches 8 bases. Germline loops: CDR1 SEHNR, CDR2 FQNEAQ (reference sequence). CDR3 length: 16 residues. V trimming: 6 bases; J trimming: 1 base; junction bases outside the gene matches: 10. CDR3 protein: CASRQLAGQANTEAFF. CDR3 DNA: TGTGCCAGCAGACAACTTGCGGGACAGGCGAACACTGAAGCTTTCTTT.

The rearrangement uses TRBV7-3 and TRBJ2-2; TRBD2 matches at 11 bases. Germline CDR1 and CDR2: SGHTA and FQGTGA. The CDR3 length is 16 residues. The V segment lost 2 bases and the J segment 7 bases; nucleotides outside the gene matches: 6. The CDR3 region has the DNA TGTGCCAGCAGCTTATCCGGGACTAGCGGTGGCGGGGAGCTGTTTTTT. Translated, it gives CASSLSGTSGGGELFF.

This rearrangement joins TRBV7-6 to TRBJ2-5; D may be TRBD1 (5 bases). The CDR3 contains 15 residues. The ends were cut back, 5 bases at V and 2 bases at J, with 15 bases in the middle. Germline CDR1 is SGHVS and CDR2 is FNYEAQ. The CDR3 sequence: CASSRRAGLQETQYF. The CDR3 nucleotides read TGTGCCAGCAGCCGAAGAGCAGGGTTACAAGAGACCCAGTACTTC.

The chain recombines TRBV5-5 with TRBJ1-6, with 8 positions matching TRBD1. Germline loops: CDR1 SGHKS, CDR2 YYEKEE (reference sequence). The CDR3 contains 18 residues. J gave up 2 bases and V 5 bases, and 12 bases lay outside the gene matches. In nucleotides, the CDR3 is TGTGCCAGCAGTTCCAGGCAGACAGGGGCTACCTATAATTCACCCCTCCACTTT. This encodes CASSSRQTGATYNSPLHF. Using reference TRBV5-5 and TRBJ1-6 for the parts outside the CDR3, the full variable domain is DAGVTQSPTHLIKTRGQQVTLRCSPISGHKSVSWYQQVLGQGPQFIFQYYEKEERGRGNFPDRFSARQFPNYSSELNVNALLLGDSALYLCASSSRQTGATYNSPLHFGNGTRLTVT.

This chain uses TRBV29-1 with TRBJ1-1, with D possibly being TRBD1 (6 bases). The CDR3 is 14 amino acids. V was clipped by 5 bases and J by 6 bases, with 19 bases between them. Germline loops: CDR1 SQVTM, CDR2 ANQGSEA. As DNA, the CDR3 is TGCAGCGTTTTTGGGGGGGCCCTGAAGGCTGAAGCTTTCTTT. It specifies CSVFGGALKAEAFF.

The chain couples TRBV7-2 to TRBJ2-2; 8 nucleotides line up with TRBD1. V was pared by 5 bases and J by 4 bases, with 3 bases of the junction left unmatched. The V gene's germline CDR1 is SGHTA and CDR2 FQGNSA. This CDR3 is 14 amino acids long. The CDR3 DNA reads TGTGCCAGCAGCCGGGACAGGTTCACCGGGGAGCTGTTTTTT. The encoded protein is CASSRDRFTGELFF.

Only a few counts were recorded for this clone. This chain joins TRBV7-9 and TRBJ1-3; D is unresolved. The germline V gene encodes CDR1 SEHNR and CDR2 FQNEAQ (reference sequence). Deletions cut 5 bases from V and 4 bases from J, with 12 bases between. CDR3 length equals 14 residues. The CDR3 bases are TGTGCCAGCAGCCAGGACCATCCAGGAAACACCATATATTTT. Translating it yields CASSQDHPGNTIYF.

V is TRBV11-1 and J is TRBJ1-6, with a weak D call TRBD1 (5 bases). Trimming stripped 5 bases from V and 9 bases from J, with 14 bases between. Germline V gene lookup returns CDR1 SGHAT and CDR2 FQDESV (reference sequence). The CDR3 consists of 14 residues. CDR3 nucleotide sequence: TGTGCCAGCAGCCTTACAGGAATGGGTTCACCCCTCCACTTT. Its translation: CASSLTGMGSPLHF.

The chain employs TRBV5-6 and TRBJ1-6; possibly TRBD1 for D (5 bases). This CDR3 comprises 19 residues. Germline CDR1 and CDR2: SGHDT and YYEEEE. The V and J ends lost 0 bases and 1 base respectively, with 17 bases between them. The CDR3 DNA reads TGTGCCAGCAGCTTGGGCGGGGGGTTCTTGAGTTCCTATAATTCACCCCTCCACTTT. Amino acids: CASSLGGGFLSSYNSPLHF.

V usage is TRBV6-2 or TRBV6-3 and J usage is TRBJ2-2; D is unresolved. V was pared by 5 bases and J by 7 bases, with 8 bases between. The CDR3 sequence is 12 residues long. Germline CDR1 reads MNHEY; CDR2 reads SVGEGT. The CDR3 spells CASSRTDGELFF. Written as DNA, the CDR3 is TGTGCCAGCAGTAGGACGGACGGGGAGCTGTTTTTT.

The CDR3: CASRSTGAGANVLTF. As DNA, the CDR3 is TGTGCCAGCAGGTCAACAGGGGCTGGGGCCAACGTCCTGACTTTC. This sequence joins TRBV6-5 and TRBJ2-6; 7 bases match TRBD1. J gave up 2 bases and V 6 bases, and 4 bases lay outside the gene matches. From germline, CDR1 is MNHEY and CDR2 SVGAGI. The CDR3 spans 15 residues.

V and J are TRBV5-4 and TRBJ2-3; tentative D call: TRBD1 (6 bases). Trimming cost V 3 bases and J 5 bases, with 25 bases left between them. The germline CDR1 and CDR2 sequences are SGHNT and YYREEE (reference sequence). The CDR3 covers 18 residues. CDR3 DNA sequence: TGTGCCAGCAGCTCGATGGGGTGGGGGCAAAACGTAGGAGATACGCAGTATTTT. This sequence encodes CASSSMGWGQNVGDTQYF.

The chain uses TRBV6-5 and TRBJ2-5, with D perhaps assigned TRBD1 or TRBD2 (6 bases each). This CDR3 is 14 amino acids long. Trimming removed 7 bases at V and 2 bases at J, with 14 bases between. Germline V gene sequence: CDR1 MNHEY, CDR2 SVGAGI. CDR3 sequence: CASNGGGSQETQYF. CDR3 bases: TGTGCCAGCAACGGAGGGGGATCGCAAGAGACCCAGTACTTC.

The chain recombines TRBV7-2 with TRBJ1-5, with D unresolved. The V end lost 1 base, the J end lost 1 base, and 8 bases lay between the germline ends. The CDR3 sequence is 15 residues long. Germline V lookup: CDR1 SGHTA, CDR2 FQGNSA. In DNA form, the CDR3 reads TGTGCCAGCAGCTTAGAGATGGGGAGCAATCAGCCCCAGCATTTT. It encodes CASSLEMGSNQPQHF.

CDR3 in amino acids: CASSLASSYNEQFF. For the CDR3, the DNA is TGTGCCAGCAGCTTAGCGAGCTCCTACAATGAGCAGTTCTTC. This sequence joins TRBV7-3 and TRBJ2-1; D call uncertain. V was pared by 2 bases and J by 0 bases, with 5 bases between. In germline, CDR1 is SGHTA, CDR2 FQGTGA. The CDR3 runs 14 residues.

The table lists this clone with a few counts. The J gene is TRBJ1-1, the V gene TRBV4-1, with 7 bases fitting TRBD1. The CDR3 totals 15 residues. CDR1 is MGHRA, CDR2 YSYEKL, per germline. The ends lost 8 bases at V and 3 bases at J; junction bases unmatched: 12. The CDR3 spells CASSTWGTADTEAFF. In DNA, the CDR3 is TGCGCCAGCTCCACGTGGGGGACAGCGGACACTGAAGCTTTCTTT.

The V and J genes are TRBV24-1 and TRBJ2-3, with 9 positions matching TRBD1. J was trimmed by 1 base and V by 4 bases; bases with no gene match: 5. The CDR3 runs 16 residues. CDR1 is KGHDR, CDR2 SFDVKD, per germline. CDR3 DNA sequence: TGTGCCACCAGTGACCGGACAGGGGAGGGCACAGATACGCAGTATTTT. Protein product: CATSDRTGEGTDTQYF.

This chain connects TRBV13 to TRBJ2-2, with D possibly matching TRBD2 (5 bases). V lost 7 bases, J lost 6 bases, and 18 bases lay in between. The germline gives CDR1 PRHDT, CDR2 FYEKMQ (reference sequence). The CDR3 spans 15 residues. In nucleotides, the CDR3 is TGTGCCAGCACCATGGTCGGGGTTGAAGCCGGGGAGCTGTTTTTT. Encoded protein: CASTMVGVEAGELFF.

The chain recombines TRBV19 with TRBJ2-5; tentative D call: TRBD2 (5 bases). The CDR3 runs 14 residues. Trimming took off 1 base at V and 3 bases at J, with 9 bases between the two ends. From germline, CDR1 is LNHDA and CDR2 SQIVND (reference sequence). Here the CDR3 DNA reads TGTGCCAGTAGTATAGGCAAGGGAGAAGAGACCCAGTACTTC. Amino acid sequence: CASSIGKGEETQYF. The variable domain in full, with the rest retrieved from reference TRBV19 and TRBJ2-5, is DGGITQSPKYLFRKEGQNVTLSCEQNLNHDAMYWYRQDPGQGLRLIYYSQIVNDFQKGDIAEGYSVSREKKESFPLTVTSAQKNPTAFYLCASSIGKGEETQYFGPGTRLLVL.

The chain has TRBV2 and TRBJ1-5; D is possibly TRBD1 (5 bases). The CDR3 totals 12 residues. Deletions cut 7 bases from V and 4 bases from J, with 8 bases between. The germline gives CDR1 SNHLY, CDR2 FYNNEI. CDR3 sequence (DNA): TGTGCCAGCAAAGCAGGGAATCAGCCCCAGCATTTT. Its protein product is CASKAGNQPQHF. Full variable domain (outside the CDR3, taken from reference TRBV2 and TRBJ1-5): EPEVTQTPSHQVTQMGQEVILRCVPISNHLYFYWYRQILGQKVEFLVSFYNNEISEKSEIFDDQFSVERPDGSNFTLKIRSTKLEDSAMYFCASKAGNQPQHFGDGTRLSIL.

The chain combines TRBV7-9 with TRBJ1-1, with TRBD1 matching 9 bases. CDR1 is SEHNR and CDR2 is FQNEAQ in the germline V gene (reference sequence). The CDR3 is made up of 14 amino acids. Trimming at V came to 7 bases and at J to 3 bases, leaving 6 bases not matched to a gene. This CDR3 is CASTQDRGDTEAFF. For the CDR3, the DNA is TGTGCCAGCACCCAGGACAGGGGAGACACTGAAGCTTTCTTT.

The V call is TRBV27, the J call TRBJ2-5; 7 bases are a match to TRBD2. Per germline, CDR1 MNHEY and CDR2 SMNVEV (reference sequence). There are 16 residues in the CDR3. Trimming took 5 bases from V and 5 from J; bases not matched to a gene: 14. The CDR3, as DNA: TGTGCCAGCAGTCTGAGTTGGGCGGGAGTACCCGAGACCCAGTACTTC. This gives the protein CASSLSWAGVPETQYF.

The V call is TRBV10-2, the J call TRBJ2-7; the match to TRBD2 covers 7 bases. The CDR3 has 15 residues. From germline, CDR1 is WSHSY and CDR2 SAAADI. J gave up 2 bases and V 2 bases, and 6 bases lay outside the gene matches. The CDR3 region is CASSEGTRGTYEQYF. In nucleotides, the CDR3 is TGCGCCAGCAGTGAGGGGACGCGGGGGACCTACGAGCAGTACTTC.

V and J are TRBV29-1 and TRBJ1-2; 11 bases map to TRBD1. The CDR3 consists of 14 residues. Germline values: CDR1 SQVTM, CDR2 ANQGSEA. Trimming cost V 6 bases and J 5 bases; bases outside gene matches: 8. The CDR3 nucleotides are TGCAGCGTCCAAAGGGACAGGGGGGTATATGGCTACACCTTC. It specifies CSVQRDRGVYGYTF.

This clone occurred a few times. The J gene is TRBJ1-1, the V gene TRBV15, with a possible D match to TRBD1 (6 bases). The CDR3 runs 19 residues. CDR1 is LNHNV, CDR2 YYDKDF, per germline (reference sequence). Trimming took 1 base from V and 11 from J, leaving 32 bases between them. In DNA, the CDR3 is TGTGCCACCAGCAGAGCGGACAGTTACACGAGCACCGTGGCATCCGGGGCTTTCTTT. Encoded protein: CATSRADSYTSTVASGAFF.

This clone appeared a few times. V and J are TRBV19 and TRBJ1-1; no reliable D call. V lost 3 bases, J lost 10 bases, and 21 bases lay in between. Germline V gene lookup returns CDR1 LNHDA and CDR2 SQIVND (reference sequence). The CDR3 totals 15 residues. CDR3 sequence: CASSMNDTPENRAFF. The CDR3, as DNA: TGTGCCAGTAGTATGAATGACACCCCGGAGAATCGAGCTTTCTTT.

The CDR3 loop is CASSVQGGPLNEQFF. The CDR3, as DNA: TGTGCCAGCAGCGTACAGGGGGGCCCTTTAAATGAGCAGTTCTTC. V is TRBV9 and J is TRBJ2-1; perhaps TRBD1 as D (7 bases). With 1 base removed from V and 7 bases from J, the gap between germline ends came to 15 bases. The CDR3 spans 15 residues. Germline CDR1 is SGDLS and CDR2 is YYNGEE.

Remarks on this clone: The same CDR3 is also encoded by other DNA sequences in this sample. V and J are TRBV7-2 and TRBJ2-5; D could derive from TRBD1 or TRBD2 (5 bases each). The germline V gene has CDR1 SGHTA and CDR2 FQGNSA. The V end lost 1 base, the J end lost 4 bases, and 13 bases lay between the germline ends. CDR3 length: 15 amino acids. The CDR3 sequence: CASSLVGRAGETQYF. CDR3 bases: TGTGCCAGCAGCTTAGTTGGCAGGGCGGGAGAGACCCAGTACTTC.

The CDR3 loop reads CASSLRGREKLFF. In DNA form, the CDR3 reads TGTGCCAGCAGTTTGAGGGGGCGCGAAAAACTGTTTTTT. This chain joins TRBV27 and TRBJ1-4, with 7 bases that match TRBD1. The CDR3 is 13 residues long. Germline V gene sequence: CDR1 MNHEY, CDR2 SMNVEV (reference sequence). Unmatched junction bases numbered 3, after V lost 3 bases and J lost 8 bases.

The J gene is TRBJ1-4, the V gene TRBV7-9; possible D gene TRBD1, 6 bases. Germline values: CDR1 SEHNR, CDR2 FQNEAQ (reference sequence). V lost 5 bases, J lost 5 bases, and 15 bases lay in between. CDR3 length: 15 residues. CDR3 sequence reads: CASSPGGGRNEKLFF. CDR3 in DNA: TGTGCCAGCAGCCCCGGCGGGGGGCGAAATGAAAAACTGTTTTTT.

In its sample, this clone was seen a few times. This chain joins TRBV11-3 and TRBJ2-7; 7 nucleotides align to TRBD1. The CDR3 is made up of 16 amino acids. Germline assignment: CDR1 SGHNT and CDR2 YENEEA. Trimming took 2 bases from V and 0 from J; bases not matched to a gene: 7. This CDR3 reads CASSLSRGPSSYEQYF. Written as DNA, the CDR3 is TGTGCCAGCAGCTTATCTAGGGGGCCTAGCTCCTACGAGCAGTACTTC.

The CDR3 is CASSESTRTDYNSPLHF. In nucleotides, the CDR3 is TGCGCCAGCAGTGAGTCGACTCGGACGGACTATAATTCACCCCTCCACTTT. The genes are TRBV10-1 and TRBJ1-6; D gene ambiguous. Deletions cut 0 bases from V and 3 bases from J, with 12 bases between. The V gene's germline CDR1 is WNHNN and CDR2 SYGVQD (reference sequence). This CDR3 is built from 17 residues.